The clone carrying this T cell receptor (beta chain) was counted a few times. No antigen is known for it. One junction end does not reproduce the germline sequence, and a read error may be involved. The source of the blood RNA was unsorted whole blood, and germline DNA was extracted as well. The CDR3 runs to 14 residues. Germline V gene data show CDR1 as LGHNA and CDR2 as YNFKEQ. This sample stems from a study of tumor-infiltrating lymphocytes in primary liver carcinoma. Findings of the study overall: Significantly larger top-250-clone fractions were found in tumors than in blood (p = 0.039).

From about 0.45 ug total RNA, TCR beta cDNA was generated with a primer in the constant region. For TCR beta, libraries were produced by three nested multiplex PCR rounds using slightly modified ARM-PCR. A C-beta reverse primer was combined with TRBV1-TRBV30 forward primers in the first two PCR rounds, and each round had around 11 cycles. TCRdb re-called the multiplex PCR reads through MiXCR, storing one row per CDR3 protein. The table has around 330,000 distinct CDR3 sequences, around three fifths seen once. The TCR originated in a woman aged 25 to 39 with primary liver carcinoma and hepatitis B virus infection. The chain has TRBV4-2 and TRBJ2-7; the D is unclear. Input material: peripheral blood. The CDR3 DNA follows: TGTGACAGCAGCCCAATGGACGGCTCCTACGAGCAGTACTTC. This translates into CDSSPMDGSYEQYF.